This T cell receptor beta chain was sequenced during a study of identical twins. Each donor (without exception) was a healthy Caucasian. V was clipped by 3 bases and J by 7 bases, with 12 bases between them. The CDR3 is 14 amino acids. This clonotype has just a few counts. Each cDNA held unique molecular identifiers, and template switching gave it a universal primer site. TCRdb used MiXCR to reprocess the 5' RACE reads, holding one entry per CDR3 protein. The profile covers about 520,000 distinct CDR3 sequences, with less than 25% appearing a single time and around 0.91% taken by the ten largest. The same data also went into a second study, on T cells expressing NK-cell markers. This second study says: Within several experiments, an anti-gamma-delta TCR antibody kept the sorting limited to alpha-beta TCR T cells. Dominant NKG2C+ clonotypes accounted for roughly 1.0-7.0% of CD8+ T cells in about 6 donors.

The TCR originated in a woman under 30 in good health. V gene TRBV12-3 or TRBV12-4 combines with J gene TRBJ2-2; D not resolved. Sequences were obtained from CD4+ T cells sorted from blood. The chain's CDR3 is CASSLVSPNGELFF. The CDR3 bases are TGTGCCAGCAGTTTGGTCTCTCCCAACGGGGAGCTGTTTTTT.